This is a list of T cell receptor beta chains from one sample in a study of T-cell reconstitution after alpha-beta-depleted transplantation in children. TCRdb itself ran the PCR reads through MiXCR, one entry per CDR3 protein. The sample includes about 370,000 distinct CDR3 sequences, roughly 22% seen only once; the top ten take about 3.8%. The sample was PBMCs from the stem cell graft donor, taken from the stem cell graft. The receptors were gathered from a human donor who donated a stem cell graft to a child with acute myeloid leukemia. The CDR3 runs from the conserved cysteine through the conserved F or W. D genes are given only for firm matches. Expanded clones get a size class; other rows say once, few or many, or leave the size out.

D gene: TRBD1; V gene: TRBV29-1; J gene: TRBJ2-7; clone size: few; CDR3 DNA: TGCAGCGCCGAGGGGGCCTCCTACGAGCAGTACTTC; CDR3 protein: CSAEGASYEQYF
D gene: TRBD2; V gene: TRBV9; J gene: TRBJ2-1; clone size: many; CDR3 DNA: TGTGCCAGCAGCGTAGATAATCCTAGCGGGAGTCTAAATGAGCAGTTCTTC; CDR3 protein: CASSVDNPSGSLNEQFF
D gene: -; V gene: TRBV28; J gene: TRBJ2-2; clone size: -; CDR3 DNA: TGTGCCATATATCGGGACCCCGGGGAGCTGTTTTTT; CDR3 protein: CAIYRDPGELFF
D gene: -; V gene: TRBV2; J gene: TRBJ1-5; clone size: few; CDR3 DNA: TGTGCCAGCAGTAAAAAAGGCTATAGCAATCAGCCCCAGCATTTT; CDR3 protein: CASSKKGYSNQPQHF
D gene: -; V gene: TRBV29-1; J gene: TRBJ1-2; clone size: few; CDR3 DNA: TGCAGCGTTGAAGATGAGCAGTACTATGGCTACACCTTC; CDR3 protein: CSVEDEQYYGYTF
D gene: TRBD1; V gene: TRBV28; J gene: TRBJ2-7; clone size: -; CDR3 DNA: TGTGCCAGCAGGTCCACTGGTGGGGGGACAGGGTTCAACGAGCAGTACTTC; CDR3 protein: CASRSTGGGTGFNEQYF
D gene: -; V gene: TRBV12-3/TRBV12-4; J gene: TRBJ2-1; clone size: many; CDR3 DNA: TGTGCCAGCAGTCGCGGAAGCTACAATGAGCAGTTCTTC; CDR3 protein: CASSRGSYNEQFF
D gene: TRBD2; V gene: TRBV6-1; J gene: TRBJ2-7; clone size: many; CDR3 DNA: TGTGCCAGCAGTGAAAGCCCCACTAGCGGGACCCAGAACGAGCAGTACTTC; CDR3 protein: CASSESPTSGTQNEQYF
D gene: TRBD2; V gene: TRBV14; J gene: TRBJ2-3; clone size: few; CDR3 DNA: TGTGCCAGCAGCCGGACTCCGGGACTACGCACAGATACGCAGTATTTT; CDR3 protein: CASSRTPGLRTDTQYF
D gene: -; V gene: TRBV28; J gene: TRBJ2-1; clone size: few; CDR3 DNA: TGTGCCAGCAGTCCGGCATTTGGGGCGTCAAATGAGCAGTTCTTC; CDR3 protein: CASSPAFGASNEQFF
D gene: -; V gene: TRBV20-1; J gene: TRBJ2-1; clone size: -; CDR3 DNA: TGCAGTGCTAGACCGGGGGGCGCCCACAATGAGCAGTTCTTC; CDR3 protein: CSARPGGAHNEQFF
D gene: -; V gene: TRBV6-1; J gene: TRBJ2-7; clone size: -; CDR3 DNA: TGTGCCAGCAGTGGGGACTCGGGGATGAACGAGCAGTACTTC; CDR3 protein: CASSGDSGMNEQYF
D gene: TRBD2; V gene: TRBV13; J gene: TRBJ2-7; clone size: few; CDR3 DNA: TGTGCCAGCAGCATAGGAGACAGGGACGATTTGGTGTCTAGCGGGAGGGCCCCCTCCTACGAGCAGTACTTC; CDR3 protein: CASSIGDRDDLVSSGRAPSYEQYF
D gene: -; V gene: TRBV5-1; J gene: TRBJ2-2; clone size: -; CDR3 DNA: TGCGCCAGCAGCTTGGGGCCCGTCTCCGGGGAGCTGTTTTTT; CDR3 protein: CASSLGPVSGELFF
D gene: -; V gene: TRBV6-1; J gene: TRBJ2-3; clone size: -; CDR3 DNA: TGTGCCAGCAGTGAGACGAAAGCTAGCACAGATACGCAGTATTTT; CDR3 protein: CASSETKASTDTQYF
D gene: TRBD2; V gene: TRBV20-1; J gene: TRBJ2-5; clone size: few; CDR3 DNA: TGCAGTGCTAGATCGAGGGTAGCGGGAGGCGGAGAGACCCAGTACTTC; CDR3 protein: CSARSRVAGGGETQYF
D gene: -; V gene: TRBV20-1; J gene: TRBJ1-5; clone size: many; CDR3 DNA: TGCAGTGCCTCATTGGGGAGGAGACAGCCCCAGCATTTT; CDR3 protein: CSASLGRRQPQHF
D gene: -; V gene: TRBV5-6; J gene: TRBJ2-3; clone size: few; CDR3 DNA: TGTGCCAGCAGGGGTAGCGCAGATACGCAGTATTTT; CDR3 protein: CASRGSADTQYF
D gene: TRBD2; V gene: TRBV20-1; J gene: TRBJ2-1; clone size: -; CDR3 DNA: TGCAGTGTGCAGCGGGAGGCCTCCTACAATGAGCAGTTCTTC; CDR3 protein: CSVQREASYNEQFF
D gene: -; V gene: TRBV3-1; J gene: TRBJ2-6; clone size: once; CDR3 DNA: TGTACCAGCTGTTCCTTAAGGGGGAAAAAAAGCTCTGGGGCCAACGTCCTGACTTTC; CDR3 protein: CTSCSLRGKKSSGANVLTF
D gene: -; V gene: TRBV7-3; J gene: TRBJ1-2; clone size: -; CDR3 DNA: TGTGCCAGCAGCTCCGGTCTACCCACAGGACTGAGTGGCTACACCTTC; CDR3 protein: CASSSGLPTGLSGYTF
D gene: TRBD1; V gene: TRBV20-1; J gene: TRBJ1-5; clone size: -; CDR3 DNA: TGCAGTGCTGTACAGGGGGCGCAAGGCAATCAGCCCCAGCATTTT; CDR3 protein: CSAVQGAQGNQPQHF
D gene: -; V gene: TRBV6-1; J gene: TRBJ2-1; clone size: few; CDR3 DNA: TGTGCCAGCATAGACCCAGGGTGGGGCGATGAGCAGTTCTTC; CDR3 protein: CASIDPGWGDEQFF
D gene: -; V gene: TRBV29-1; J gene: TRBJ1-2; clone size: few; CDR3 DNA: TGCAGCGTGGCCTGGACAGCTAACTATGGCTACACCTTC; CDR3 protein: CSVAWTANYGYTF
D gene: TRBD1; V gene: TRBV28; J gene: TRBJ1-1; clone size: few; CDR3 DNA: TGTGCCAGCAGTCCACCGACAGGGGGGAACACTGAAGCTTTCTTT; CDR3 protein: CASSPPTGGNTEAFF
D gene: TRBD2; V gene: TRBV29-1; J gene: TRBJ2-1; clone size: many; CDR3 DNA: TGCAGCGCCGGGACTAGCGGGGTTACGGGTGAGCAGTTCTTC; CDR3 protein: CSAGTSGVTGEQFF
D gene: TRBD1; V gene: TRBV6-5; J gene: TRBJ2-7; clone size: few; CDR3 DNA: TGTGCCAGCAGTTACTCCGCCGGGACAGGGTGCGAGCAGTACTTC; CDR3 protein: CASSYSAGTGCEQYF
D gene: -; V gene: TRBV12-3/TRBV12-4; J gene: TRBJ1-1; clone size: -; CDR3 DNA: TGTGCCAGCAGTTTCACGGTAGGGACTGAAGCTTTCTTT; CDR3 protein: CASSFTVGTEAFF
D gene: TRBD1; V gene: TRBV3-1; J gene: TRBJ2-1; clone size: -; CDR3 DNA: TGTGCCAGCAGCCAAGCAGGGGGCTATGATGAGCAGTTCTTC; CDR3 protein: CASSQAGGYDEQFF
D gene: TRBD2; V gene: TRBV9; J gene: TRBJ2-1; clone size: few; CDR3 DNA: TGTGCCAGCAGCGTTGCCCTAGCGGGAGGGATGGATGAGCAGTTCTTC; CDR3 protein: CASSVALAGGMDEQFF
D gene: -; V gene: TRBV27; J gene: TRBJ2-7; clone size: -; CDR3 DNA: TGTGCCAGCAGTTTATCGTGGGGGGACTACGAGCAGTACTTC; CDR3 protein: CASSLSWGDYEQYF
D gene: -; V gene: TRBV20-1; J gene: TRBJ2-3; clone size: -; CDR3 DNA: TGCAGTGCTAGAGTCCCTGGCTCAGATACGCAGTATTTT; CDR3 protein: CSARVPGSDTQYF
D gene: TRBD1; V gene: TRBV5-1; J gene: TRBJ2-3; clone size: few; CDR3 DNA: TGCGCCAGCAGCAATCCCGGGACAGGGAACACAGATACGCAGTATTTT; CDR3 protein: CASSNPGTGNTDTQYF
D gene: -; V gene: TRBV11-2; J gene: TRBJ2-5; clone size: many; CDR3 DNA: TGTGCCAGCAGCTTAGGGGGTAAAGAGACCCAGTACTTC; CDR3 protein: CASSLGGKETQYF
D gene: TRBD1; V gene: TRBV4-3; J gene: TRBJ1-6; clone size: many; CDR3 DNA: TGCGCCAGCAGCCAGGGGGGGACAGGGATTTCACCCCTCCACTTT; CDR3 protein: CASSQGGTGISPLHF
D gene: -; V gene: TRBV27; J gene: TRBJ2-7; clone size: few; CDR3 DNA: TGTGCCAGCAAACAGGGTGCCCTACCAATTGGTTACGAGCAGTACTTC; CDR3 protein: CASKQGALPIGYEQYF
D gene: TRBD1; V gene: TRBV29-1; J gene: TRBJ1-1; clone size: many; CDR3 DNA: TGCAGCGCCGACAGGGGAAACACTGAAGCTTTCTTT; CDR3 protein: CSADRGNTEAFF
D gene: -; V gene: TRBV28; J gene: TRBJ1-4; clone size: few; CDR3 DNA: TGTGCCAGCAGTTCTCAGAGGGGTGAAAAACTGTTTTTT; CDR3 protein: CASSSQRGEKLFF
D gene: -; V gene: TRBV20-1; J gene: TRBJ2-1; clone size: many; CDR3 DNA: TGCAGTGCTAGCCCGCTTAGCGGATCCTACAATGAGCAGTTCTTC; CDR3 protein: CSASPLSGSYNEQFF
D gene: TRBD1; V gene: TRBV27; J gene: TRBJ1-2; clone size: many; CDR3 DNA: TGTGCCAGCAACAGCTTGGGACAGGGGGCAGCTAACTATGGCTACACCTTC; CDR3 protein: CASNSLGQGAANYGYTF
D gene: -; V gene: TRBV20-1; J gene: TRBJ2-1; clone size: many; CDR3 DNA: TGCAGTGCCAGGACCCCGCCGGGCGATGAGCAGTTCTTC; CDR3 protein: CSARTPPGDEQFF
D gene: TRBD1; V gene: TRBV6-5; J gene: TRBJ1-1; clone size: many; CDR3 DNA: TGTGCCAGCAGTTACGGACAGGGGGCAGGGACTGAAGCTTTCTTT; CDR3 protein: CASSYGQGAGTEAFF
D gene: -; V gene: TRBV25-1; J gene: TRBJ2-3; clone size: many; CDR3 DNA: TGTGCCAGCAGTGAAAAATGGGCAGGGGGCACAGATACGCAGTATTTT; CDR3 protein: CASSEKWAGGTDTQYF
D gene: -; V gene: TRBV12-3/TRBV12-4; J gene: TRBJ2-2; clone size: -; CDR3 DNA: TGTGCCAGCACCTCGGCAATCGGGGAGCTGTTTTTT; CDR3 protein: CASTSAIGELFF